These 31 T cell receptor beta chains originate from one sample sequenced in a study of cytomegalovirus exposure and HLA in healthy donors (TCRdb year 2017). Receptors were amplified or captured by the immunoSEQ multiplex PCR assay. The multiplex PCR relied on a mix of 60 forward primers for TCR Vbeta segments and 13 reverse primers for TCR Jbeta segments. Imported from immuneACCESS, the table was reduced by TCRdb to in-frame sequences with V and J called. These copies leave out some clones; in studies compared against another copy, an unresolved V gene accounts for under half, and the cause of the remainder is not known. The sample table holds about 190,000 clones, of which about 80% were seen once. The ten largest make up 2% to 2.5% of the sample. Sequencing used PBMCs. These receptor sequences come from a woman aged 25 to 39 in good health and CMV-seronegative.

The chain joins TRBV19 to TRBJ2-2, with D hard to call. CDR3 length equals 12 residues. Per the germline V gene, CDR1 is LNHDA and CDR2 is SQIVND (reference sequence). V lost 10 bases and J 1 base, leaving 7 bases between the germline ends. The CDR3 nucleotides are TGTGCCACAGAACAGAACACCGGGGAGCTGTTTTTT. Translation gives CATEQNTGELFF.

This clone has a single count. The CDR3 DNA sequence: TGCGCCAGCAGCCAAGAAGTCCTAGCGGGAGGGTCCGTCGACAATGAGCAGTTCTTC. It translates to CASSQEVLAGGSVDNEQFF. V is TRBV4-1 and J is TRBJ2-1; 12 bases are shared with TRBD2. CDR3 length equals 19 residues. The germline V gene has CDR1 MGHRA and CDR2 YSYEKL. Trimming at V came to 0 bases and at J to 5 bases, leaving 11 bases not matched to a gene.

Remarks on this clone: A read error may account for a junction end that differs from germline. The chain couples TRBV7-7 to TRBJ2-1; 7 bases match TRBD2. Germline CDR1 is SSHAT and CDR2 is FNYEAQ (reference sequence). The CDR3 is 14 residues long. In DNA, the CDR3 is TGTGCTAGCAGCTTACGGGAGGCCTACAATGAGCAGTTCTTC. Translating it yields CASSLREAYNEQFF.

V usage is TRBV6-6 and J usage is TRBJ2-1; 8 bases agree with TRBD2. The germline V gene encodes CDR1 MNHNY and CDR2 SVGAGI (reference sequence). CDR3 length: 15 amino acids. Trimming at V came to 5 bases and at J to 8 bases, leaving 11 bases not matched to a gene. CDR3 nucleotide sequence: TGTGCCAGCAGTAGGCCGGGACTAGAAAGCGATGAGCAGTTCTTC. It codes for CASSRPGLESDEQFF.

This chain links TRBV29-1 with TRBJ1-5, with 7 positions matching TRBD1. The CDR3 extends over 13 amino acids. From germline, CDR1 is SQVTM and CDR2 ANQGSEA. V gave up 3 bases and J gave up 5 bases; unmatched junction bases: 4. CDR3 bases: TGCAGCGTTGAGACAGGGTATGATCAGCCCCAGCATTTT. As protein: CSVETGYDQPQHF.

This sequence joins TRBV11-2 and TRBJ2-3; TRBD2 agrees at 10 bases. Unmatched junction bases numbered 8, after V lost 1 base and J lost 4 bases. Germline loops: CDR1 SGHAT, CDR2 FQNNGV. The CDR3 contains 17 residues. CDR3 residues: CASSLGDSSGSSDTQYF. The CDR3 nucleotides are TGTGCCAGCAGCTTAGGGGATTCTAGCGGGAGCTCAGATACGCAGTATTTT.

The chain combines TRBV15 with TRBJ2-5; 7 nucleotides line up with TRBD1. V lost 3 bases and J lost 5; bases outside the gene matches: 6. The germline V gene has CDR1 LNHNV and CDR2 YYDKDF (reference sequence). The CDR3 totals 14 residues. CDR3: CATSSNRGRETQYF. DNA of the CDR3: TGTGCCACCAGCAGCAACAGGGGCCGGGAGACCCAGTACTTC.

V and J are TRBV5-6 and TRBJ1-3; no clear D gene. Trimming pared 0 bases from V and 0 bases from J, leaving 7 bases between. The CDR3 covers 15 residues. The germline gives CDR1 SGHDT, CDR2 YYEEEE. Written as DNA, the CDR3 is TGTGCCAGCAGCTTGGCCGGGGTCTCTGGAAACACCATATATTTT. Translated, it gives CASSLAGVSGNTIYF.

The table lists this clone with a count of one. The J gene is TRBJ1-3, the V gene TRBV14; D call uncertain. This CDR3 spans 16 amino acids. Trimming stripped 2 bases from V and 3 bases from J, with 14 bases between. The V gene's germline CDR1 is SGHDN and CDR2 FVKESK. The CDR3 DNA is TGTGCCAGCAGCCAACTGGGAGTTGCGGGTGGAAACACCATATATTTT. This gives the protein CASSQLGVAGGNTIYF.

This chain connects TRBV2 to TRBJ1-5; no clear D. Trimming took 2 bases from V and 0 from J, leaving 14 bases between them. Germline V gives CDR1 SNHLY, CDR2 FYNNEI. The CDR3 loop spans 17 amino acids. CDR3 sequence reads: CASSESGGSYSNQPQHF. The CDR3, as DNA: TGTGCCAGCAGTGAATCTGGAGGGAGTTATAGCAATCAGCCCCAGCATTTT.

The chain links TRBV7-2 to TRBJ2-5; 7 bases fit TRBD1. V shed 5 bases, J shed 2 bases, and the junction held 8 bases outside the gene matches. Germline CDR1 reads SGHTA; CDR2 reads FQGNSA. The CDR3 extends over 15 amino acids. The DNA of the CDR3 is TGTGCCAGCAGCCGGCAAGGACAGGTTCAAGAGACCCAGTACTTC. Protein product: CASSRQGQVQETQYF.

This chain links TRBV19 with TRBJ1-2; 12 bases align to TRBD1. The CDR3 consists of 16 residues. Germline CDR1 reads LNHDA; CDR2 reads SQIVND (reference sequence). V lost 5 bases, J lost 2 bases, and 6 bases stayed unmatched. DNA of the CDR3: TGTGCCAGTAGTTTCAGGGGACAGGGGGCGAACTATGGCTACACCTTC. Protein sequence: CASSFRGQGANYGYTF. Full variable domain (remainder filled in from reference TRBV19 and TRBJ1-2): DGGITQSPKYLFRKEGQNVTLSCEQNLNHDAMYWYRQDPGQGLRLIYYSQIVNDFQKGDIAEGYSVSREKKESFPLTVTSAQKNPTAFYLCASSFRGQGANYGYTFGSGTRLTVV.

The V gene is TRBV5-4, the J gene TRBJ2-1, with 7 bases identical to TRBD2. The CDR3 covers 16 residues. Trimming at V came to 5 bases and at J to 6 bases, leaving 14 bases not matched to a gene. Germline-derived CDR1 and CDR2 are SGHNT and YYREEE (reference sequence). The CDR3 nucleotides read TGTGCCAGCAGGTCTACTAGCGCATCGAAAGTCAATGAGCAGTTCTTC. It encodes CASRSTSASKVNEQFF.

The genes are TRBV28 and TRBJ2-7; possible D gene TRBD1, 5 bases. V lost 2 bases, J lost 12 bases, and 14 bases lay in between. This CDR3 comprises 12 residues. CDR1 and CDR2 from the germline V gene are MDHEN and SYDVKM. Here the CDR3 DNA reads TGTGCCAGCAGTTTACCCCAACAGGTGGGGTACTTC. Residues: CASSLPQQVGYF.

The chain combines TRBV29-1 with TRBJ1-1, with 8 bases aligning to TRBD1. Germline V gene data show CDR1 as SQVTM and CDR2 as ANQGSEA. V was pared by 3 bases and J by 3 bases, with 9 bases of the junction left unmatched. The CDR3 spans 15 residues. CDR3: CSVDRGQGLDTEAFF. The CDR3 DNA reads TGCAGCGTTGACCGAGGACAGGGTCTCGACACTGAAGCTTTCTTT.

The V gene is TRBV7-9, the J gene TRBJ2-2, with 8 bases fitting TRBD2. V lost 5 bases and J lost 2; bases outside the gene matches: 7. The CDR3 is 16 residues long. The V gene's germline CDR1 is SEHNR and CDR2 FQNEAQ (reference sequence). CDR3 loop: CASSARGGLNTGELFF. The CDR3 DNA is TGTGCCAGCAGCGCCCGGGGGGGCTTAAACACCGGGGAGCTGTTTTTT.

The chain is built from TRBV10-3 and TRBJ2-7; TRBD1 matches 7 bases. Per the germline V gene, CDR1 is ENHRY and CDR2 is SYGVKD. The CDR3 totals 16 residues. V was clipped by 6 bases and J by 0 bases; unmatched bases: 11. The CDR3: CAISKQGGLNSYEQYF. The CDR3 bases are TGTGCCATCAGCAAGCAAGGGGGCCTCAACTCCTACGAGCAGTACTTC.

J is TRBJ2-3 and V is TRBV28; TRBD2 agrees at 7 bases. The CDR3 runs to 14 residues. Trimming removed 3 bases from V and 4 bases from J; junction bases left unmatched: 4. Germline-derived CDR1 and CDR2 are MDHEN and SYDVKM. CDR3 nucleotides: TGTGCCAGCAGTTTGGGAGGGCCTGCAGATACGCAGTATTTT. This sequence encodes CASSLGGPADTQYF.

The chain has TRBV6-1 and TRBJ1-6; TRBD1 is a possible D gene (6 bases). Per germline, CDR1 MNHNS and CDR2 SASEGT. The CDR3 covers 18 residues. V was cut by 1 base and J by 7 bases, with 20 bases left in between. CDR3 residues: CASSEESPGGAWNSPLHF. In nucleotides, the CDR3 is TGTGCCAGCAGTGAAGAGAGCCCGGGGGGCGCTTGGAATTCACCCCTCCACTTT.

V and J are TRBV10-3 and TRBJ2-6, with D perhaps TRBD1 (5 bases). The V end lost 2 bases, the J end lost 0 bases, and 5 bases lay between the germline ends. The CDR3 consists of 15 residues. Germline V gives CDR1 ENHRY, CDR2 SYGVKD. The CDR3: CAISETGSGANVLTF. In DNA, the CDR3 is TGTGCCATCAGTGAGACAGGCTCTGGGGCCAACGTCCTGACTTTC.

This chain connects TRBV6-5 to TRBJ1-3, with 7 bases identical to TRBD1. CDR1 is MNHEY, CDR2 SVGAGI, per germline. V lost 5 bases, J lost 2 bases, and 6 bases stayed unmatched. This CDR3 spans 15 amino acids. The CDR3 protein is CASSRQGRAGNTIYF. For the CDR3, the DNA is TGTGCCAGCAGTCGACAGGGAAGGGCTGGAAACACCATATATTTT.

The chain employs TRBV7-9 and TRBJ2-5, with 9 bases matching TRBD1. The CDR3 consists of 16 residues. CDR1 and CDR2 from the germline V gene are SEHNR and FQNEAQ (reference sequence). V shed 5 bases and J 4 bases; nucleotides not matched to a gene: 11. CDR3 sequence (DNA): TGTGCCAGCAGCCGAACACAGGGGGCGAGTGGAGAGACCCAGTACTTC. It codes for CASSRTQGASGETQYF.

The gene calls are TRBV5-6 and TRBJ2-7, with D maybe TRBD2 (5 bases). The CDR3 spans 15 residues. Trimming took off 0 bases at V and 6 bases at J, with 16 bases between the two ends. Germline assignment: CDR1 SGHDT and CDR2 YYEEEE. The CDR3 DNA reads as TGTGCCAGCAGCTTGGCCGGGATTTCAACGTCCGAGCAGTACTTC. Amino acids: CASSLAGISTSEQYF.

V and J are TRBV15 and TRBJ1-2, with 11 bases that match TRBD1. Germline V gene data show CDR1 as LNHNV and CDR2 as YYDKDF (reference sequence). This CDR3 is built from 18 residues. V was clipped by 5 bases and J by 4 bases; unmatched bases: 15. CDR3 region: CATSSDRDRGFGIYGYTF. The CDR3 DNA sequence: TGTGCCACCAGCTCCGACAGGGACAGGGGGTTCGGGATCTATGGCTACACCTTC.

The chain has TRBV28 and TRBJ2-7; 10 bases line up with TRBD1. Germline V gene sequence: CDR1 MDHEN, CDR2 SYDVKM. The CDR3 length is 16 residues. Trimming removed 5 bases from V and 4 bases from J; junction bases left unmatched: 11. CDR3 coding DNA: TGTGCCAGCAGTGCGACAGGGGGCGCGAGGGCTTACGAGCAGTACTTC. This codes for CASSATGGARAYEQYF.

This rearrangement joins TRBV6-4 to TRBJ2-5; the match to TRBD2 covers 8 bases. Germline trimming cut 8 bases from V and 5 bases from J; bases unmatched to any gene: 13. Germline V lookup: CDR1 MRHNA, CDR2 SNTAGT. This CDR3 spans 15 amino acids. Here the CDR3 reads CASSASAGGLETQYF. Written as DNA, the CDR3 is TGTGCCAGCTCAGCGTCGGCGGGGGGTTTGGAGACCCAGTACTTC.

The chain carries TRBV11-2 and TRBJ1-4, with TRBD1 as a possible D gene (6 bases). This CDR3 contains 16 residues. The V end was cut by 2 bases, the J end by 8 bases, with 18 bases between. CDR1 and CDR2 from the germline V gene are SGHAT and FQNNGV. The CDR3 DNA is TGTGCCAGCAGCTTAATTCTTGGGGGCCCAGGAGAAAAACTGTTTTTT. This sequence encodes CASSLILGGPGEKLFF.

The chain couples TRBV7-8 to TRBJ2-7; a weak D match, TRBD1 (5 bases). The CDR3 extends over 15 amino acids. V gave up 6 bases and J gave up 6 bases, with 21 bases separating them. Germline CDR1 is SGHVS and CDR2 is FQNEAQ. This CDR3 is CASRPRQRIFGEQYF. Here the CDR3 DNA reads TGTGCCAGCAGACCCCGACAGAGAATCTTCGGCGAGCAGTACTTC. The whole variable domain, remainder taken from reference TRBV7-8 and TRBJ2-7, is GAGVSQSPRYKVAKRGQDVALRCDPISGHVSLFWYQQALGQGPEFLTYFQNEAQLDKSGLPSDRFFAERPEGSVSTLKIQRTQQEDSAVYLCASRPRQRIFGEQYFGPGTRLTVT.

The chain combines TRBV11-2 with TRBJ2-2; D unresolved. There are 12 residues in the CDR3. V shed 5 bases and J shed 8 bases, with 9 bases lying between them. Germline V CDR1 and CDR2: SGHAT, FQNNGV. The CDR3 sequence is CASSLLQGELFF. In nucleotides, the CDR3 is TGTGCCAGCAGCCTATTACAGGGGGAGCTGTTTTTT.

This clone appeared a few times. The V gene is TRBV5-6, the J gene TRBJ2-1; no reliable D call. Germline assignment: CDR1 SGHDT and CDR2 YYEEEE. V lost 4 bases, J lost 6 bases, and 20 bases lay in between. The CDR3 has 16 amino acids. The CDR3 region has the DNA TGTGCCAGCAGCCAGATCCAAGTCCAGTTATTCAATGAGCAGTTCTTC. This translates into CASSQIQVQLFNEQFF.

The chain is built from TRBV18 and TRBJ2-3, with TRBD2 identical over 8 bases. With 6 bases clipped from V and 3 bases from J, the junction kept 8 bases outside the gene matches. Germline V gene data show CDR1 as KGHSH and CDR2 as LQKENI. There are 15 residues in the CDR3. CDR3 region: CASSPPGGGTDTQYF. Here the CDR3 DNA reads TGTGCCAGCTCCCCCCCGGGAGGGGGTACAGATACGCAGTATTTT.